This section outlines one TCR beta chain sequence together with its context. The antigen remains undetermined. Without the conserved terminal phenylalanine or tryptophan, this CDR3 likely stems from a read error. The limits of the CDR3 on the DNA are not certain, so only TCRdb's listed CDR3 is given. The repertoire was sequenced with immunoSEQ multiplex PCR; TCRdb's copy has only in-frame clones and lacks some. The sample yields roughly 33,000 clones, roughly 90% seen once. These data originate in a study of T cells in localized non-small cell lung cancer. Whole-study results and caveats: Detection in adjacent lung was observed for a median around 55 of the top 100 tumor clones. Compared with tumor, uninvolved adjacent lung displayed greater T cell clonality, ranking highest overall. Since sequencing was restricted to only one region of the tumor, intratumor heterogeneity remains a possibility.

This sequence was found in a woman aged 40-75 years with stage I lung adenocarcinoma. Sequenced here: peripheral blood, sampled before any cancer treatment.

CDR3 residues: CSVDVARS. The chain has TRBV29-1 and TRBJ2-7; whether TRBD2, the table's D call, matches the DNA was not checked. Ends included, the CDR3 has 8 residues. Looked up from germline, CDR1 is SQVTM and CDR2 is ANQGSEA.